The sequence of this TCR beta chain was determined in a study of T-cell memory formation after mild COVID-19. Whole-study context: For the most part, TCR clusters were specific to one donor. Overall study findings and caveats: Contracting clones localized mainly to CM and EM when CD4+ and mainly to EMRA when CD8+. Certain responding clones were present in pre-infection memory, suggesting participation of cross-reactive memory.

CDR3 length: 13 amino acids. Germline V CDR1 and CDR2: KGHSH, LQKENI. Between the trimmed V and J ends, which lost 0 bases and 6 bases, there was a span of 9 bases. The TCR alpha and TCR beta cDNA libraries, bearing sample barcodes and UMIs, were generated by 5'RACE using constant-segment primers. A single record per CDR3 protein comes from TCRdb applying MiXCR to the 5' RACE reads. The sample holds some 180,000 distinct CDR3 sequences; over 10% are singletons and the top ten take approximately 3.3%. This clonotype was seen more than once but under ten times. Its antigen remains unknown. This TCR came from a man aged 18 to 30 who had mild COVID-19 (a few samples of this study predate the infection). Cell type and time point are not known. The V call is TRBV18, the J call TRBJ2-7, with D possibly TRBD2 on 5 matching bases. The sample taken for sequencing was PBMCs or a T cell subset sorted from them (not recorded which). In nucleotides, the CDR3 is TGTGCCAGCTCACCACCGGGTCGGGGCGAGCAGTACGTC. Translating gives CASSPPGRGEQYV.